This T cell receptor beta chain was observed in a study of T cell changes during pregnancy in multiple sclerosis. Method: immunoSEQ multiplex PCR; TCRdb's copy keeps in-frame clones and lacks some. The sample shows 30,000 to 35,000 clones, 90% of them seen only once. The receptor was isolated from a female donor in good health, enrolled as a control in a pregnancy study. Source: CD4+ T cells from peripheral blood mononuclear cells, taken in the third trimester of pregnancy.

DNA for the CDR3: TGCGCCAGTCTAGCGGGGGGGTACACCGGGGAGCTGTTTTTT. Translated, it gives CASLAGGYTGELFF. The chain uses TRBV10-2 and TRBJ2-2, with TRBD2 matching 12 bases. The length of the CDR3 is 14 residues. From germline, CDR1 is WSHSY and CDR2 SAAADI. After removal of 9 bases from V and 3 bases from J, the junction contained 2 bases not matched to a gene.